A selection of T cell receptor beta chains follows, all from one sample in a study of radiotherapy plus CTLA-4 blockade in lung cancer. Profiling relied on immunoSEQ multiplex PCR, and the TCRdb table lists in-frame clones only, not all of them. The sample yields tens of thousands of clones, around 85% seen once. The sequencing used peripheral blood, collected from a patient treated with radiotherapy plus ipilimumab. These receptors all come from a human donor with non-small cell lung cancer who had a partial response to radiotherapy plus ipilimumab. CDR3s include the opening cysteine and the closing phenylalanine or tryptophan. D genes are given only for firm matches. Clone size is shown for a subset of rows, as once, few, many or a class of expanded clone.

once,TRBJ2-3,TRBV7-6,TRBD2,TGTGCCAGCAGCTTAGAAGGGGCGGGGGTCACAGATACGCAGTATTTT,CASSLEGAGVTDTQYF
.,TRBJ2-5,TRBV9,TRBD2,TGTGCCAGCAGCGTTAGCGGGGGGGCTGCAGAGACCCAGTACTTC,CASSVSGGAAETQYF
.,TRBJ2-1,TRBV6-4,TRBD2,TGTGCCAGCAGTCCACTAGCGGGGGTTGGGAATGAGCAGTTCTTC,CASSPLAGVGNEQFF
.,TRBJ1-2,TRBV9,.,TGTGCCAGCACCGCGGGCAGGGAGGAGGGTGGCTACACCTTC,CASTAGREEGGYTF
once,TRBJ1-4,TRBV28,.,TGTGCCACCTTACGACTCACTAATGAAAAACTGTTTTTT,CATLRLTNEKLFF
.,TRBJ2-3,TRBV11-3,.,TGTGCCAGCAGCTTAGACAGACACACAGATACGCAGTATTTT,CASSLDRHTDTQYF
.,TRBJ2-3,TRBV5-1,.,TGCGCCAGCAGCGCCGCCAGGGAGGGAAGGGGGGATACGCAGTATTTT,CASSAAREGRGDTQYF
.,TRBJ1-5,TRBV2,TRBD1,TGTGCCAGCAGTGAGGGGGACAGGGGAGATCAGCCCCAGCATTTT,CASSEGDRGDQPQHF
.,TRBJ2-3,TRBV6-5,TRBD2,TGTGCCAGCAAAGTAGCGGGGGCCCGCACAGATACGCAGTATTTT,CASKVAGARTDTQYF
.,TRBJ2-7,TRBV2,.,TGTGCCAGCATCCTGGACTTGGGAAGCTCCTACGAGCAGTACTTC,CASILDLGSSYEQYF
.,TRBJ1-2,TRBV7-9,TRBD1,TGTGCCAGCAGCTACTCAGGGGGCTATGGCTACACCTTC,CASSYSGGYGYTF
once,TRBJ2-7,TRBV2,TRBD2,TGTGCCAGCAGTGAGGGACTAGCGGGGTTCGAGCAGTACTTC,CASSEGLAGFEQYF
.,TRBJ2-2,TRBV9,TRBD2,TGTGCCAGCGGCGCAGTGGCGGGGGGTTCCACCGGGGAGCTGTTTTTT,CASGAVAGGSTGELFF
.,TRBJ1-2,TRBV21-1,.,TGTGCCAGCAGCAAATTGCCTTCGCCAGGGCCGGGTAACTATGGCTACACCTTC,CASSKLPSPGPGNYGYTF
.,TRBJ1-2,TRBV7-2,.,TGTGCCAGCAGCTTAAGTCAGGGCCGTAACTATGGCTACACCTTC,CASSLSQGRNYGYTF
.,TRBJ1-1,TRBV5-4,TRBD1,TGTGCCAGCAGCGTGACAGGGGGTAACACTGAAGCTTTCTTT,CASSVTGGNTEAFF